Listed here are 8 T cell receptor beta chains from one sample, sequenced in a study of CD8+ T cells in alopecia areata. The treatment was: oral pan-JAK inhibitor, 5-10 mg twice daily. Following RNA extraction, reverse transcription yielded cDNA that acted as the sequencing template. TCRdb's table, derived via immunoSEQ multiplex PCR, lists solely in-frame clones and lacks some. The sample lists about 110,000 clones; 50% to 75% were seen once. Sample: CD8+ T cells sorted from blood, taken at week 24, from a patient treated with tofacitinib. The receptors come from a human donor with alopecia areata.

The chain employs TRBV5-5 and TRBJ2-2, with TRBD1 as a possible D gene (6 bases). Germline loops: CDR1 SGHKS, CDR2 YYEKEE (reference sequence). V was clipped by 3 bases and J by 1 base, with 10 bases between them. The CDR3 runs to 15 residues. The CDR3 protein is CASSSKGVNTGELFF. The CDR3 region has the DNA TGTGCCAGCAGCTCGAAGGGGGTGAACACCGGGGAGCTGTTTTTT.

V usage is TRBV29-1 and J usage is TRBJ1-1; D is unclear. The V end lost 3 bases, the J end lost 7 bases, and 12 bases lay between the germline ends. Germline CDR1 and CDR2: SQVTM and ANQGSEA. This CDR3 spans 12 amino acids. The CDR3 sequence: CSVDRGSLEAFF. CDR3 coding DNA: TGCAGCGTTGATAGAGGAAGCCTTGAAGCTTTCTTT.

V is TRBV30 and J is TRBJ2-7; unclear D gene. Trimming left V 2 bases short and J 2 bases short, with 7 bases between. The CDR3 covers 12 residues. CDR1 and CDR2 (germline): GTSNPN, SVGIG (reference sequence). The CDR3: CAWSLVTYEQYF. The CDR3, as DNA: TGTGCCTGGAGTTTGGTCACCTACGAGCAGTACTTC. Variable domain in full (rest from reference TRBV30 and TRBJ2-7): SQTIHQWPATLVQPVGSPLSLECTVEGTSNPNLYWYRQAAGRGLQLLFYSVGIGQISSEVPQNLSASRPQDRQFILSSKKLLLSDSGFYLCAWSLVTYEQYFGPGTRLTVT.

The chain has TRBV13 and TRBJ2-7; D may be TRBD2 (5 bases). The V and J ends lost 5 bases and 0 bases respectively, with 11 bases between them. CDR3 length equals 14 residues. Per the germline V gene, CDR1 is PRHDT and CDR2 is FYEKMQ (reference sequence). In DNA, the CDR3 is TGTGCCAGCAGCCTCGGACTTTCCTCCTACGAGCAGTACTTC. Protein product: CASSLGLSSYEQYF.

Remarks on this clone: Other DNA sequences from this sample encode an identical CDR3 as well. This chain connects TRBV5-6 to TRBJ2-7; the D gene is possibly TRBD1 (6 bases). CDR3 size: 13 residues. Trimming took 2 bases from V and 3 from J, leaving 9 bases between them. CDR1 SGHDT and CDR2 YYEEEE come from the germline V gene. The CDR3 loop reads CASSLGQSYEQYF. The DNA for the CDR3 is TGTGCCAGCAGCTTAGGACAGAGCTACGAGCAGTACTTC.

The rearrangement uses TRBV6-5 and TRBJ1-2; TRBD1 matches at 8 bases. The germline gives CDR1 MNHEY, CDR2 SVGAGI. V shed 6 bases and J 6 bases; nucleotides not matched to a gene: 6. This CDR3 has 13 amino acids. The CDR3 spells CASSSGQGDGYTF. For the CDR3, the DNA is TGTGCCAGCAGCTCTGGACAGGGAGATGGCTACACCTTC.

The rearrangement links TRBV6-5 to TRBJ2-1; 8 bases are a match to TRBD1. After removal of 7 bases from V and 6 bases from J, the junction contained 8 bases not matched to a gene. The CDR3 totals 14 residues. The germline gives CDR1 MNHEY, CDR2 SVGAGI. CDR3 region: CASTAGTGLNEQFF. The CDR3 bases are TGTGCCAGCACCGCCGGGACAGGACTCAATGAGCAGTTCTTC.

This clone has a handful of counts. V and J are TRBV7-9 and TRBJ2-2; D gene unclear. Trimming removed 5 bases from V and 1 base from J, with 8 bases in between. Per germline, CDR1 SEHNR and CDR2 FQNEAQ (reference sequence). This CDR3 is built from 14 residues. The CDR3 loop reads CASSPDLNTGELFF. CDR3 in DNA: TGTGCCAGCAGCCCAGACCTGAACACCGGGGAGCTGTTTTTT. The variable domain in full, completed from reference TRBV7-9 and TRBJ2-2, reads DTGVSQNPRHKITKRGQNVTFRCDPISEHNRLYWYRQTLGQGPEFLTYFQNEAQLEKSRLLSDRFSAERPKGSFSTLEIQRTEQGDSAMYLCASSPDLNTGELFFGEGSRLTVL.